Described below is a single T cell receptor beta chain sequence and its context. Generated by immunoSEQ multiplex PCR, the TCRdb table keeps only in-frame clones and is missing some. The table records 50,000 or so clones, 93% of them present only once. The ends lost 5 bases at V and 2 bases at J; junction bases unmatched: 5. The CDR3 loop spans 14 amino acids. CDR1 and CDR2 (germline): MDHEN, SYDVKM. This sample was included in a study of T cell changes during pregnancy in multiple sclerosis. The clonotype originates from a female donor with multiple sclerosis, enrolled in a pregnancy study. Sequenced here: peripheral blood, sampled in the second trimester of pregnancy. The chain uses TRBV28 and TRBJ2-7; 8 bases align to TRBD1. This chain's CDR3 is CASSPRTGTYEQYF. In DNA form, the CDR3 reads TGTGCCAGCAGTCCCCGGACAGGGACCTACGAGCAGTACTTC. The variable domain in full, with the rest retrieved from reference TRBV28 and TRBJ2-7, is DVKVTQSSRYLVKRTGEKVFLECVQDMDHENMFWYRQDPGLGLRLIYFSYDVKMKEKGDIPEGYSVSREKKERFSLILESASTNQTSMYLCASSPRTGTYEQYFGPGTRLTVT.